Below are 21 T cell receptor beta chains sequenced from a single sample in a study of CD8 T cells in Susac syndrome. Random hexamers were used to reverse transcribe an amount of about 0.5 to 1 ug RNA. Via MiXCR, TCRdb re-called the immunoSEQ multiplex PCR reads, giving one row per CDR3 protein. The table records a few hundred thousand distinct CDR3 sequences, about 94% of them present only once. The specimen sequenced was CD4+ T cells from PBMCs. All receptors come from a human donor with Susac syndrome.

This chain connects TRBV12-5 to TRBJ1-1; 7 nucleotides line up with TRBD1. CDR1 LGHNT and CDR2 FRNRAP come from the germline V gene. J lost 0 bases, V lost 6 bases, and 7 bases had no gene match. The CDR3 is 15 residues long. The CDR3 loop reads CASGQGQTMNTEAFF. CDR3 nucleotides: TGTGCTAGTGGACAGGGACAGACCATGAACACTGAAGCTTTCTTT.

The CDR3: CASSWDSSAAGELFF. Written as DNA, the CDR3 is TGTGCCAGCAGCTGGGACAGTTCTGCGGCCGGGGAGCTGTTTTTT. This chain joins TRBV7-2 and TRBJ2-2; the match to TRBD1 covers 7 bases. The CDR3 totals 15 residues. V shed 4 bases, J shed 6 bases, and the junction held 8 bases outside the gene matches. Germline loops: CDR1 SGHTA, CDR2 FQGNSA.

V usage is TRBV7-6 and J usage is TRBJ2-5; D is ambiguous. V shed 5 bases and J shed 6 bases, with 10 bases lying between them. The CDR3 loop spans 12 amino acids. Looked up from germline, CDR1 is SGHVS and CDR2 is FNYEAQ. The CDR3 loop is CASSPAGQTQYF. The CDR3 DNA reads TGTGCCAGCAGCCCTGCTGGACAGACCCAGTACTTC.

Here the CDR3 DNA reads TGCAGTGCTGACACTAGCGGGGGGCTCAATGAGCAGTTCTTC. It specifies CSADTSGGLNEQFF. This sequence joins TRBV20-1 and TRBJ2-1; TRBD2 matches at 12 bases. The CDR3 totals 14 residues. Germline V gene lookup returns CDR1 DFQATT and CDR2 SNEGSKA (reference sequence). The V and J ends lost 5 bases and 6 bases, in that order; junction bases with no gene match: 5.

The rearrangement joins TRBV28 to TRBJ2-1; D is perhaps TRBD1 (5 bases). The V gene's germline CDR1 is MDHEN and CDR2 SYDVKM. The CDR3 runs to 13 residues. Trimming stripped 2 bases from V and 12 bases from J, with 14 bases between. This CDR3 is CASSLGARVGQFF. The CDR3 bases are TGTGCCAGCAGTTTAGGCGCCAGGGTGGGGCAGTTCTTC.

The CDR3 loop reads CASSLDSLGPQHF. Written as DNA, the CDR3 is TGCGCCAGCAGCTTGGACAGCCTGGGGCCCCAGCATTTT. The chain couples TRBV5-1 to TRBJ1-5, with unresolved D. V was cut by 0 bases and J by 9 bases, with 10 bases left in between. The CDR3 spans 13 residues. Germline assignment: CDR1 SGHRS and CDR2 YFSETQ.

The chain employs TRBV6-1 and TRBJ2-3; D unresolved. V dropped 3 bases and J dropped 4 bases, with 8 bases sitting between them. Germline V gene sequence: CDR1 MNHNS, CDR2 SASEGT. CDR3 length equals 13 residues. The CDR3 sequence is CASSEVAPDTQYF. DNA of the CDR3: TGTGCCAGCAGTGAGGTAGCCCCAGATACGCAGTATTTT.

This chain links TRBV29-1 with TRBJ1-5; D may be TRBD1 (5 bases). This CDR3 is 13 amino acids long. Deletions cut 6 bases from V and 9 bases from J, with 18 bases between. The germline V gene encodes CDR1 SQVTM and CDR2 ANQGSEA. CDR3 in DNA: TGCAGCGTCAACAGCAGGCCCGGGGGGCCCCAGCATTTT. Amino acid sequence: CSVNSRPGGPQHF.

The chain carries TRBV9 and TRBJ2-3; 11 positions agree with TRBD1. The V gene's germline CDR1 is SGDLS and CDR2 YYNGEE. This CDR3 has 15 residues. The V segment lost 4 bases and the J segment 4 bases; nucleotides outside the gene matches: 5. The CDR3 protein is CASSSPGQGADTQYF. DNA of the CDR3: TGTGCCAGCAGCTCACCGGGACAGGGGGCAGATACGCAGTATTTT.

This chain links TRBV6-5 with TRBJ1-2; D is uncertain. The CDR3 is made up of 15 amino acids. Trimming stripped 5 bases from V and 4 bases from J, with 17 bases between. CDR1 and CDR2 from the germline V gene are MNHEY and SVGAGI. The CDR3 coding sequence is TGTGCCAGCAGTGGGGTTGAGGGCCCGACCTATGGCTACACCTTC. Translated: CASSGVEGPTYGYTF.

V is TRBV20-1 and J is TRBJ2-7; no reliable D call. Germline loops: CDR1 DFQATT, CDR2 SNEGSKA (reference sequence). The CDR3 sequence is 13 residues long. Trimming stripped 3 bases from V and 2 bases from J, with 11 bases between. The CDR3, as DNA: TGCAGTGCTAGGGGTGGCACTGCCTACGAGCAGTACTTC. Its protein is CSARGGTAYEQYF.

This CDR3 reads CSASDRVGVNYGYTF. CDR3 DNA sequence: TGCAGTGCCTCGGACAGGGTGGGAGTAAACTATGGCTACACCTTC. The chain joins TRBV20-1 to TRBJ1-2, with 8 bases that match TRBD1. Germline V gene lookup returns CDR1 DFQATT and CDR2 SNEGSKA (reference sequence). Trimming took 6 bases from V and 2 from J; bases not matched to a gene: 11. The CDR3 totals 15 residues.

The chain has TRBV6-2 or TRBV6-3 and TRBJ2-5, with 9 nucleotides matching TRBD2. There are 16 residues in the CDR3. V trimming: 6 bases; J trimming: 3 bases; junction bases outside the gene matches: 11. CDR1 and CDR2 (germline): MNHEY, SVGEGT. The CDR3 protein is CASRAAFASGEETQYF. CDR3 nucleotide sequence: TGTGCCAGCAGGGCCGCGTTTGCTAGCGGGGAAGAGACCCAGTACTTC.

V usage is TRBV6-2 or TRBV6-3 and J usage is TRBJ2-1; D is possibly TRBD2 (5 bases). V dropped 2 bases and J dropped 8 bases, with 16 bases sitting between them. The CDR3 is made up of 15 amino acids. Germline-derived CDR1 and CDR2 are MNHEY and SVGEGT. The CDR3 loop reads CASSYEGGRAYEQFF. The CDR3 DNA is TGTGCCAGCAGTTACGAGGGCGGGCGGGCGTATGAGCAGTTCTTC.

The DNA of the CDR3 is TGCAGTGCCAATATGGGGACCGTGGATAGCAATCAGCCCCAGCATTTT. Translated, it gives CSANMGTVDSNQPQHF. The chain recombines TRBV20-1 with TRBJ1-5, with D perhaps TRBD1 (5 bases). The CDR3 sequence is 16 residues long. Germline CDR1 DFQATT, CDR2 SNEGSKA (reference sequence). The V gene lost 6 bases and the J gene lost 0 bases, with 18 bases spanning the gap.

CDR3 bases: TGCGCCAGCAGCTATGCAGCAGTCGCTGCCTCCTCCTACGAGCAGTACTTC. Translated, it gives CASSYAAVAASSYEQYF. J is TRBJ2-7 and V is TRBV4-1, with D uncertain. Germline V CDR1 and CDR2: MGHRA, YSYEKL. The CDR3 has 17 residues. The V gene lost 5 bases and the J gene lost 0 bases, with 20 bases spanning the gap.

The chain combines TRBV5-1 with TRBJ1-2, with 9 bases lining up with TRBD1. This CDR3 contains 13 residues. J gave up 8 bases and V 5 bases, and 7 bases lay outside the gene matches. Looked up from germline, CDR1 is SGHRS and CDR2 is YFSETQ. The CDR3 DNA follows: TGCGCCAGCAGTTTTGCCGGGACAGGGGGCTACACCTTC. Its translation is CASSFAGTGGYTF.

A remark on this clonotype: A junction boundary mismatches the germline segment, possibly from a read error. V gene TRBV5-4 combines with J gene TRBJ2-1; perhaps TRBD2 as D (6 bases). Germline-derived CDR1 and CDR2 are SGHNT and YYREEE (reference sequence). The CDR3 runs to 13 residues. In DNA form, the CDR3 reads TGTGCCAGCACCTTGGGGGGTCACAATGAGCAGTTCTTC. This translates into CASTLGGHNEQFF.

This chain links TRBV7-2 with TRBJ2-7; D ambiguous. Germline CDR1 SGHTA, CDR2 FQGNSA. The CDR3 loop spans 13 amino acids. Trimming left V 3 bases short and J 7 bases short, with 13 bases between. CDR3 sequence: CASSLGPGGEQYF. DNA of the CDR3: TGTGCCAGCAGCTTGGGCCCGGGCGGTGAGCAGTACTTC.

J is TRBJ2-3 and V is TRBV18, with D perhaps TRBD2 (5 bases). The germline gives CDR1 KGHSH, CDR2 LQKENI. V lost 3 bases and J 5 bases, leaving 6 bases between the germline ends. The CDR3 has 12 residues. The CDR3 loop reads CASSPAGDTQYF. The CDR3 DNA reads TGTGCCAGCTCACCGGCGGGAGATACGCAGTATTTT.

In DNA form, the CDR3 reads TGTGCCAGCTCACCGACCAGAGAGACGAGCTCCTACGAGCAGTACTTC. Residues: CASSPTRETSSYEQYF. This rearrangement joins TRBV18 to TRBJ2-7; D not resolved. In germline, CDR1 is KGHSH, CDR2 LQKENI. V was cut by 3 bases and J by 0 bases, with 15 bases left in between. The CDR3 runs 16 residues.